Listed below are T cell receptor beta chains from one sample, sequenced in a study of cytomegalovirus exposure and HLA in healthy donors. This table comes from immunoSEQ multiplex PCR, and its TCRdb copy is limited to in-frame clones, with some not included. The sample consists of around 150,000 clones, over 70% of them appearing once. The sample taken for sequencing was PBMCs. These receptors originate from a woman aged 50 to 65 in good health and CMV-seropositive. CDR3s include the opening cysteine and the closing phenylalanine or tryptophan. D genes are given only for firm matches. Size is stated for part of the rows, as once, few or many counts, or as a class when the clone is expanded.

V gene: TRBV5-6
J gene: TRBJ1-3
clone size: -
D gene: -
CDR3 protein: CASSDQGSGNTIYF
CDR3 DNA: TGTGCCAGCAGCGACCAGGGTTCTGGAAACACCATATATTTT

V gene: TRBV2
J gene: TRBJ1-5
clone size: -
D gene: -
CDR3 protein: CASSEFIGGQPQHF
CDR3 DNA: TGTGCCAGCAGTGAATTTATAGGGGGTCAGCCCCAGCATTTT

V gene: TRBV19
J gene: TRBJ2-5
clone size: few
D gene: -
CDR3 protein: CASSIDDFETQYF
CDR3 DNA: TGTGCCAGTAGTATAGATGACTTTGAGACCCAGTACTTC

V gene: TRBV5-4
J gene: TRBJ1-2
clone size: -
D gene: -
CDR3 protein: CASSPTLNYGYTF
CDR3 DNA: TGTGCCAGCAGCCCTACGCTAAACTATGGCTACACCTTC

V gene: TRBV5-1
J gene: TRBJ2-1
clone size: -
D gene: -
CDR3 protein: CASSLARGSSSSQFF
CDR3 DNA: TGCGCCAGCAGCTTGGCCAGGGGATCTAGCAGCTCACAGTTCTTC

V gene: TRBV7-9
J gene: TRBJ1-4
clone size: -
D gene: -
CDR3 protein: CASILVGGTTNEKLFF
CDR3 DNA: TGTGCCAGCATTCTGGTTGGGGGGACAACTAATGAAAAACTGTTTTTT

V gene: TRBV7-8
J gene: TRBJ1-4
clone size: once
D gene: TRBD1
CDR3 protein: CASSQYGTGGEKLFF
CDR3 DNA: TGTGCCAGCAGCCAGTACGGGACAGGGGGTGAAAAACTGTTTTTT

V gene: TRBV5-1
J gene: TRBJ2-3
clone size: few
D gene: TRBD2
CDR3 protein: CASMDSSGGDTQYF
CDR3 DNA: TGCGCCAGCATGGATTCTAGCGGGGGGGATACGCAGTATTTT

V gene: TRBV5-5
J gene: TRBJ2-7
clone size: -
D gene: -
CDR3 protein: CASISSLNRVEGEQYF
CDR3 DNA: TGTGCCAGCATCTCCAGCTTAAACAGGGTAGAGGGCGAGCAGTACTTC

V gene: TRBV9
J gene: TRBJ2-7
clone size: -
D gene: -
CDR3 protein: CASSPGGFYEQYF
CDR3 DNA: TGTGCCAGCAGCCCTGGTGGCTTCTACGAGCAGTACTTC

V gene: TRBV15
J gene: TRBJ2-1
clone size: -
D gene: TRBD2
CDR3 protein: CATSRRASGVPYNEQFF
CDR3 DNA: TGTGCCACCAGCAGGAGGGCTAGCGGGGTTCCCTACAATGAGCAGTTCTTC

V gene: TRBV6-1
J gene: TRBJ2-3
clone size: many
D gene: -
CDR3 protein: CASSEEEGGARDTQYF
CDR3 DNA: TGTGCCAGCAGTGAAGAGGAAGGGGGGGCCAGGGATACGCAGTATTTT

V gene: TRBV2
J gene: TRBJ1-1
clone size: -
D gene: TRBD1
CDR3 protein: CASSEDQGASTEAFF
CDR3 DNA: TGTGCCAGCAGTGAAGATCAGGGGGCCTCGACTGAAGCTTTCTTT

V gene: TRBV6-1
J gene: TRBJ1-5
clone size: -
D gene: -
CDR3 protein: CASSLETGQPQHF
CDR3 DNA: TGTGCCAGCAGTCTGGAGACTGGGCAGCCCCAGCATTTT

V gene: TRBV6-1
J gene: TRBJ1-2
clone size: -
D gene: -
CDR3 protein: CASSETQGYGYTF
CDR3 DNA: TGTGCCAGCAGTGAGACACAGGGCTATGGCTACACCTTC

V gene: TRBV7-2
J gene: TRBJ2-7
clone size: -
D gene: -
CDR3 protein: CASSSRGGSYEQYF
CDR3 DNA: TGTGCCAGCAGCTCCAGGGGAGGGTCCTACGAGCAGTACTTC

V gene: TRBV6-5
J gene: TRBJ2-5
clone size: few
D gene: -
CDR3 protein: CASSPSRETQYF
CDR3 DNA: TGTGCCAGCAGTCCGTCGAGAGAGACCCAGTACTTC

V gene: TRBV6-1
J gene: TRBJ2-3
clone size: -
D gene: TRBD1
CDR3 protein: CASSEPGRGTDTQYF
CDR3 DNA: TGTGCCAGCAGTGAACCGGGCAGGGGGACAGATACGCAGTATTTT

V gene: TRBV5-1
J gene: TRBJ1-2
clone size: once
D gene: TRBD1
CDR3 protein: CASSLQGLHGYTF
CDR3 DNA: TGCGCCAGCAGTCTACAGGGGCTCCATGGCTACACCTTC

V gene: TRBV18
J gene: TRBJ2-6
clone size: -
D gene: -
CDR3 protein: CASSPNRLAGANVLTF
CDR3 DNA: TGTGCCAGCTCACCAAACAGACTAGCTGGGGCCAACGTCCTGACTTTC

V gene: TRBV5-4
J gene: TRBJ1-2
clone size: -
D gene: TRBD1
CDR3 protein: CAGGQGAFGYPF
CDR3 DNA: TGTGCGGGGGGGCAGGGGGCGTTTGGCTACCCCTTC

V gene: TRBV4-1
J gene: TRBJ1-2
clone size: few
D gene: TRBD1
CDR3 protein: CASSQGGGTEYGYTF
CDR3 DNA: TGCGCCAGCAGCCAAGGTGGGGGGACAGAATATGGCTACACCTTC

V gene: TRBV2
J gene: TRBJ1-1
clone size: -
D gene: -
CDR3 protein: CATFYQGWAFF
CDR3 DNA: TGTGCCACCTTCTACCAGGGTTGGGCTTTCTTT